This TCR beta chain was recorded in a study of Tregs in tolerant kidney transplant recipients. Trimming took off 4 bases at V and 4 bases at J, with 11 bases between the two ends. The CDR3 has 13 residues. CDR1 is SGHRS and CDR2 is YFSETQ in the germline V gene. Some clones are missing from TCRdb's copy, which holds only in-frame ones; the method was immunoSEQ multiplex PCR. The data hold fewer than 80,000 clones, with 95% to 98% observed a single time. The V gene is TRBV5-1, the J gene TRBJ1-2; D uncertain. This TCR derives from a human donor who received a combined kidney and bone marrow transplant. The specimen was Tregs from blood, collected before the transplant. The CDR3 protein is CASSEDFFYGYTF. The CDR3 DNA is TGCGCCAGCAGCGAGGATTTTTTCTATGGCTACACCTTC.